The rows below give T cell receptor beta chains drawn from one sample of a study of neoadjuvant nivolumab and ipilimumab in lung cancer. Profiled with immunoSEQ multiplex PCR; TCRdb holds only in-frame clones, not every one. This table holds around 5,000 clones, less than 75% found once. This specimen consisted of tumor tissue, obtained after neoadjuvant nivolumab, alone or with ipilimumab, at or shortly before surgery. The receptors here all came from an adult with non-small cell lung cancer. Both conserved end residues are part of each CDR3. Each record gives: V gene, J gene, D gene, clone size, CDR3 protein, CDR3 DNA. A D gene is named only where the DNA matches it firmly. Some rows have no size entry. The others give once, few or many, or a class for an expanded clone.

TRBV27	TRBJ2-1	NA	NA	CASRPLRGSYNEQFF	TGTGCCAGCAGGCCCTTAAGGGGGTCCTACAATGAGCAGTTCTTC
TRBV18	TRBJ1-2	NA	NA	CASSPKQGIGYGYTF	TGTGCCAGCTCACCGAAACAGGGAATCGGTTATGGCTACACCTTC
TRBV5-6	TRBJ2-3	NA	NA	CASSYPRVDGTDTQYF	TGTGCCAGCAGCTACCCACGGGTGGATGGGACAGATACGCAGTATTTT
TRBV28	TRBJ1-6	NA	NA	CASSLLKTSNSPLHF	TGTGCCAGCAGTTTATTAAAGACTTCAAATTCACCCCTCCACTTT
TRBV5-1	TRBJ1-2	NA	NA	CASSLSGRAGDGYTF	TGCGCCAGCAGCTTGTCGGGCAGGGCTGGGGATGGCTACACCTTC
TRBV5-6	TRBJ1-6	NA	NA	CASTLRVGANSPLHF	TGTGCCAGCACCCTTAGGGTGGGGGCTAATTCACCCCTCCACTTT
TRBV10-2	TRBJ1-1	TRBD1	once	CASSFTGGLENTEAFF	TGCGCCAGCAGTTTCACAGGGGGACTGGAGAACACTGAAGCTTTCTTT
TRBV18	TRBJ1-5	NA	NA	CASSPGNNQPQHF	TGTGCCAGCTCACCGGGTAACAATCAGCCCCAGCATTTT
TRBV5-6	TRBJ2-2	NA	NA	CASSLFRYTGELFF	TGTGCCAGCAGCTTGTTCAGATACACCGGGGAGCTGTTTTTT
TRBV29-1	TRBJ1-1	TRBD1	few	CSAGGQEAVGAFF	TGCAGCGCGGGGGGACAGGAGGCTGTTGGGGCTTTCTTT
TRBV12-5	TRBJ2-7	NA	NA	CASGLPAGTHTYEQYF	TGTGCTAGTGGTTTGCCCGCCGGGACACATACCTACGAGCAGTACTTC
TRBV5-1	TRBJ2-7	NA	NA	CASSLSTGRSYEQYF	TGCGCCAGCAGCTTGTCCACAGGGAGGTCCTACGAGCAGTACTTC
TRBV5-6	TRBJ1-2	TRBD1	NA	CASSLQGEEDYGYTF	TGTGCCAGCAGCTTGCAGGGGGAGGAGGACTATGGCTACACCTTC
TRBV18	TRBJ2-7	TRBD1	NA	CASSPGQGVDEQYF	TGTGCCAGCTCACCGGGACAGGGGGTCGACGAGCAGTACTTC
TRBV19	TRBJ1-2	NA	NA	CASSIDLAGKGYTF	TGTGCCAGTAGTATCGACTTGGCGGGGAAAGGCTACACCTTC
TRBV6-5	TRBJ1-1	NA	NA	CASSFSGTNTEAFF	TGTGCCAGCAGTTTTAGCGGGACGAACACTGAAGCTTTCTTT
TRBV11-2	TRBJ1-5	NA	NA	CASSRGNRDSNQPQHF	TGTGCCAGCAGCCGGGGGAACAGAGATAGCAATCAGCCCCAGCATTTT
TRBV4-3	TRBJ1-1	TRBD1	large	CASSLGQGLNTEAFF	TGCGCCAGCAGCCTTGGACAGGGACTGAACACTGAAGCTTTCTTT
TRBV18	TRBJ2-2	NA	few	CASSLEGAGQNTGELFF	TGTGCCAGCTCACTTGAAGGTGCCGGACAAAACACCGGGGAGCTGTTTTTT
TRBV29-1	TRBJ2-6	NA	NA	CSVETSSGANVLTF	TGCAGCGTTGAAACCAGCTCTGGGGCCAACGTCCTGACTTTC
TRBV4-2	TRBJ2-1	NA	few	CASSQDSHNEQFF	TGTGCCAGCAGCCAGGACAGTCACAATGAGCAGTTCTTC
TRBV27	TRBJ1-2	TRBD1	hyperexpanded	CASSLQGGNYGYTF	TGTGCCAGCAGTTTACAGGGGGGTAACTATGGCTACACCTTC
TRBV29-1	TRBJ2-3	NA	NA	CSVEPGFDTQYF	TGCAGCGTTGAACCCGGCTTCGATACGCAGTATTTT
TRBV4-2	TRBJ2-1	TRBD2	NA	CASSHVGLDPYNEQFF	TGTGCCAGCAGCCACGTCGGACTAGATCCATACAATGAGCAGTTCTTC
TRBV4-3	TRBJ2-7	TRBD1	NA	CASSPYHETGGRYEQYF	TGCGCCAGCAGCCCCTACCACGAGACAGGGGGCCGCTACGAGCAGTACTTC
TRBV5-1	TRBJ2-2	NA	NA	CASSLRSLGDTGELFF	TGCGCCAGCAGCTTGAGATCGTTAGGGGACACCGGGGAGCTGTTTTTT
TRBV9	TRBJ2-5	TRBD2	NA	CASSVGRTSGSPAETQYF	TGTGCCAGCAGCGTAGGCAGGACTAGCGGTTCACCAGCGGAGACCCAGTACTTC
TRBV4-3	TRBJ1-2	NA	NA	CASSQEAGGKGYTF	TGCGCCAGCAGCCAAGAGGCTGGCGGGAAAGGCTACACCTTC
TRBV5-1	TRBJ1-3	NA	NA	CASSLAGGAGRNTIYF	TGCGCCAGCAGCTTGGCCGGCGGGGCTGGAAGAAACACCATATATTTT
TRBV10-2	TRBJ1-1	NA	few	CASSEYTGTEAFF	TGCGCCAGCAGTGAGTATACAGGGACTGAAGCTTTCTTT
TRBV18	TRBJ2-4	NA	NA	CASSLRDNTLSKNIQYF	TGTGCCAGCTCCCTCCGGGACAATACTCTTTCCAAAAACATTCAGTACTTC
TRBV13	TRBJ2-2	NA	NA	CASSPRLRTETGELFF	TGTGCCAGCAGCCCTCGGCTTCGGACGGAAACCGGGGAGCTGTTTTTT
TRBV19	TRBJ1-1	NA	NA	CASTKGGNTEAFF	TGTGCCAGTACTAAGGGGGGGAACACTGAAGCTTTCTTT
TRBV10-1	TRBJ1-1	NA	NA	CASRLGQRNTEAFF	TGCGCCAGCAGATTAGGACAGCGGAACACTGAAGCTTTCTTT
TRBV27	TRBJ1-2	TRBD1	NA	CASSSTRTGGYGYTF	TGTGCCAGCAGTTCAACCCGGACAGGGGGCTATGGCTACACCTTC
TRBV19	TRBJ1-5	TRBD1	NA	CASSGTGAPNQPQHF	TGTGCCAGTAGTGGGACAGGAGCACCCAATCAGCCCCAGCATTTT
TRBV5-1	TRBJ2-5	TRBD1	NA	CASSFGTEETQYF	TGCGCCAGCAGCTTTGGGACAGAAGAGACCCAGTACTTC
TRBV5-8	TRBJ1-1	NA	few	CASSLDGTENTEAFF	TGTGCCAGCAGCTTGGACGGTACAGAGAACACTGAAGCTTTCTTT
TRBV19	TRBJ2-6	NA	NA	CASTNLGAGANVLTF	TGTGCCAGTACTAATCTAGGGGCTGGGGCCAACGTCCTGACTTTC
TRBV4-1	TRBJ2-6	TRBD1	once	CASSHGTGSFGSGANVLTF	TGCGCCAGCAGCCACGGGACAGGGAGTTTTGGTTCTGGGGCCAACGTCCTGACTTTC
TRBV7-9	TRBJ1-4	NA	few	CASSFSGPVNEKLFF	TGTGCCAGCAGCTTTAGCGGCCCTGTCAATGAAAAACTGTTTTTT
TRBV29-1	TRBJ1-1	NA	NA	CSAERPGKLNTEAFF	TGCAGCGCCGAACGGCCAGGTAAGCTGAACACTGAAGCTTTCTTT
TRBV7-2	TRBJ1-2	NA	once	CASSLTLATNYGYTF	TGTGCCAGCAGCTTAACACTGGCCACCAACTATGGCTACACCTTC
TRBV29-1	TRBJ1-1	NA	NA	CSVVVYTEAFF	TGCAGCGTTGTAGTTTACACTGAAGCTTTCTTT
TRBV7-9	TRBJ1-1	NA	NA	CAVRTDEAFF	TGTGCCGTTCGGACAGATGAAGCTTTCTTT
TRBV6-5	TRBJ1-1	NA	NA	CASSLGAGTEAFF	TGTGCCAGCAGTTTAGGAGCAGGCACTGAAGCTTTCTTT
TRBV7-2	TRBJ2-1	TRBD2	NA	CASSLGAGRYNEQFF	TGTGCCAGCAGCTTAGGAGCGGGGCGCTACAATGAGCAGTTCTTC
TRBV29-1	TRBJ1-1	NA	NA	CSVTDLRGHTEAFF	TGCAGCGTTACCGATCTCAGGGGCCACACTGAAGCTTTCTTT
TRBV4-3	TRBJ1-6	NA	NA	CASSQETGSFNSPLHF	TGCGCCAGCAGCCAAGAAACGGGCTCATTCAATTCACCCCTCCACTTT
TRBV7-2	TRBJ2-5	NA	NA	CASSLGVVETQYF	TGTGCCAGCAGCTTAGGGGTCGTGGAGACCCAGTACTTC
TRBV2	TRBJ2-7	NA	NA	CAHSGVDEQYF	TGTGCCCATAGCGGCGTGGACGAGCAGTACTTC
TRBV10-3	TRBJ1-1	NA	NA	CAISDVGRGTEAFF	TGTGCCATCAGTGACGTCGGACGGGGCACTGAAGCTTTCTTT
TRBV6-4	TRBJ1-6	NA	NA	CASSDSQNSPLHF	TGTGCCAGCAGTGATAGCCAGAATTCACCCCTCCACTTT
TRBV7-8	TRBJ2-1	TRBD2	NA	CASSLQGTSNHEQFF	TGTGCCAGCAGCCTACAGGGGACTAGCAATCATGAGCAGTTCTTC
TRBV2	TRBJ1-1	NA	NA	CASSSTMMSYEAFF	TGTGCCAGCAGTTCTACCATGATGTCGTACGAAGCTTTCTTT
TRBV7-2	TRBJ1-2	NA	NA	CASSFNVLYGYTF	TGTGCCAGCAGCTTTAACGTCCTCTATGGCTACACCTTC
TRBV18	TRBJ1-6	NA	few	CASSPTRGGGDSPLHF	TGTGCCAGCTCGCCGACCCGCGGAGGGGGAGATTCACCCCTCCACTTT